This T cell receptor (beta chain) came from a study of CD8 T cells in Susac syndrome. The CDR3 runs 15 residues. A word on this clonotype: The antigen remains unidentified.

Study-wide results and caveats: The study's TCR sequencing and HLA analysis drew on a certain number of individuals. That number was acknowledged as relatively small.

With random hexamers, reverse transcription was performed on roughly 0.5 to 1 ug of RNA. An immunoSEQ multiplex PCR amplified TCR beta CDR3 over 54 Vbeta and 13 Jbeta. TCRdb reprocessed the immunoSEQ multiplex PCR reads with MiXCR, giving one entry per CDR3 protein. The sample consists of tens of thousands of distinct CDR3 sequences, approximately 94% of them appearing once. Controls matched for sex and age were healthy donors. TEMRA cells were FACS-enriched, unlike CD8+ and CD4+ T cells, which were negatively isolated. Specimen: CD8+ T cells from PBMCs. The TCR was taken from a human donor in good health. The rearrangement joins TRBV21-1 to TRBJ2-7. TRBV21-1 is recorded as a pseudogene. CDR3 sequence (DNA): TGTGCCAGCAGCAAAGTAGGTATGAGACGCTACGAGCAGTACGTC. This codes for CASSKVGMRRYEQYV.